Sequencing of this T cell receptor (beta chain) was carried out in a study of T cell repertoires in cytomegalovirus infection. Study context: Both CMV infection and a matching HLA type were indicated by public TCR beta signatures.

The CDR3 totals 18 residues. Trimming at V came to 2 bases and at J to 4 bases, leaving 15 bases not matched to a gene. This clonotype was counted a few times. What it binds is not known. Study results and limitations: The cumulative frequency of public TCR beta families identified carriers of CMV plus the relevant HLA.

TCRdb fed the reads into MiXCR, producing one record per CDR3 protein. This sample has about 330,000 distinct CDR3 sequences, with about 32% found just once. This sample comprised cultured PBMCs, obtained from culture after CMV antigen stimulation. This clonotype was sampled from a human donor in good health (CMV status not recorded). Some clones in this sample may be carry-over from other donors' samples. V usage is TRBV23-1 and J usage is TRBJ2-3; 7 bases are shared with TRBD2. TRBV23-1 is assigned to the ORF class and has an uncertain function. CDR3 sequence reads: CASSQQEGTGGWADTQYF. The CDR3 DNA follows: TGCGCCAGCAGTCAACAAGAGGGAACGGGAGGCTGGGCAGATACGCAGTATTTT.